Below, one T cell receptor (beta chain) is given with its context. Germline lookup yields CDR1 LNHDA and CDR2 SQIVND (reference sequence). The CDR3 is 14 residues long. Between the trimmed V and J ends, which lost 3 bases and 0 bases, there was a span of 7 bases. This specimen belongs to a study of blood T cell repertoires in COVID-19. Sequenced by immunoSEQ multiplex PCR; TCRdb stores in-frame clones only, minus some. The data hold a few hundred thousand clones, with 75% to 95% observed a single time. Sequencing input: peripheral blood. The chain links TRBV19 to TRBJ2-3; D is undetermined. This receptor was obtained from a person aged 18 to 35 with COVID-19, enrolled during active disease. CDR3 sequence (DNA): TGTGCCAGTAGTATCAGACATAGCACAGATACGCAGTATTTT. Its protein is CASSIRHSTDTQYF.